The rows below give T cell receptor beta chains drawn from one sample of a study of blood T cell repertoires in COVID-19. Clones were sequenced by immunoSEQ multiplex PCR, and TCRdb holds only the in-frame ones, with some missing. The sample carries tens of thousands of clones, approximately 79% recorded once. The sequencing input was peripheral blood. These receptors all stem from a human donor in a cohort sampled during active COVID-19. Both conserved end residues are part of each CDR3. D genes are given only for firm matches. Clone size is stated in some rows and not others, as once, few, many or a class when expanded.

J | size | length | V | D | DNA | CDR3
TRBJ2-7 | . | 14 | TRBV5-8 | . | TGTGCCAGCAGCTTGGACAGCAGCTCCTACGAGCAGTACTTC | CASSLDSSSYEQYF
TRBJ1-2 | once | 17 | TRBV3-1/TRBV3-2 | . | TGTGCCAGCAGCCTCCGGACAGCCCAATTTTCTATCCATGGCTACACCTTC | CASSLRTAQFSIHGYTF
TRBJ2-1 | . | 12 | TRBV3-1/TRBV3-2 | TRBD2 | TGTGCCAGCAGCCAATCGACGGGACTAGTTTTCTTC | CASSQSTGLVFF
TRBJ2-1 | . | 16 | TRBV24-1 | . | TGTGCCACCAGTGATTTGCAGGGGACGGCGCGGGCGAAGCAGTTCTTC | CATSDLQGTARAKQFF
TRBJ1-3 | few | 12 | TRBV30 | . | TGTGCCTGGGGACCGGCTGGAAACACCATATATTTT | CAWGPAGNTIYF
TRBJ2-2 | . | 15 | TRBV11-3 | TRBD2 | TGTGCCAGCAGCGCGGCCGGGACTAGGACCGGGGAGCTGTTTTTT | CASSAAGTRTGELFF
TRBJ2-1 | many | 15 | TRBV7-8 | TRBD2 | TGTGCCAGCAGCCCGACTAGCGGGAGTTGGAATGAGCAGTTCTTC | CASSPTSGSWNEQFF
TRBJ2-3 | . | 16 | TRBV27 | TRBD2 | TGTGCCAGCAGTTTGAGTCTAGCGGGCGAAACAGATACGCAGTATTTT | CASSLSLAGETDTQYF
TRBJ2-1 | once | 14 | TRBV18 | . | TGTGCCAGCTCACCTCTAGGAGCAGGGGATGAGCAGTTCTTC | CASSPLGAGDEQFF
TRBJ2-2 | once | 15 | TRBV29-1 | TRBD2 | TGCAGCGTTGGGGTTAGCGGGGCGAACACCGGGGAGCTGTTTTTT | CSVGVSGANTGELFF
TRBJ2-7 | . | 14 | TRBV11-2 | TRBD1 | TGTGCCAGCAGCTCACTCGACAGGGTCTACGAGCAGTACTTC | CASSSLDRVYEQYF
TRBJ1-2 | . | 13 | TRBV27 | . | TGTGCCAGCAGCCAGGACAACTACTATGGCTACACCTTC | CASSQDNYYGYTF
TRBJ2-2 | once | 15 | TRBV6-1 | . | TGTGCCAGCAGTGACCGTTCGCCCGGCACCGGGGAGCTGTTTTTT | CASSDRSPGTGELFF
TRBJ2-5 | . | 16 | TRBV24-1 | TRBD2 | TGTGCCACCATGGTCCAAGCGGGAGTGAATAAAGAGACCCAGTACTTC | CATMVQAGVNKETQYF
TRBJ1-1 | . | 13 | TRBV7-9 | . | TGTGCCAGCAGCTTAGGAAGCTCCACTGAAGCTTTCTTT | CASSLGSSTEAFF
TRBJ1-6 | few | 18 | TRBV2 | . | TGTGCCAGCAGTGAACAAAGTATCGGGTTCGCCGGGGGTTCACCCCTCCACTTT | CASSEQSIGFAGGSPLHF
TRBJ1-1 | . | 16 | TRBV10-3 | . | TGTGCCATCAGTGCTTCGACGACAGGCCTGAACACTGAAGCTTTCTTT | CAISASTTGLNTEAFF
TRBJ2-5 | . | 13 | TRBV7-6 | TRBD2 | TGTGCCAGCAGCTTAACGGGAGGTGGGACCCAGTACTTC | CASSLTGGGTQYF
TRBJ2-2 | . | 12 | TRBV11-3 | . | TGTGCCAGCAGCCTTAACACCGGGGAGCTGTTTTTT | CASSLNTGELFF
TRBJ2-7 | . | 19 | TRBV27 | TRBD2 | TGTGCCAGCAGACACCCCCCGGGACTAGCGGGAGGGATAGTGGTGGAGCAGTACTTC | CASRHPPGLAGGIVVEQYF
TRBJ2-5 | few | 16 | TRBV29-1 | TRBD1 | TGCAGCGTTGAAGATGAAATGGACAGGGGCGGGGAGACCCAGTACTTC | CSVEDEMDRGGETQYF
TRBJ2-1 | . | 16 | TRBV6-1 | TRBD2 | TGTGCCAGCAGTGAGCGGACTAGCGGGCCCTACAATGAGCAGTTCTTC | CASSERTSGPYNEQFF
TRBJ2-1 | few | 12 | TRBV30 | . | TGTGCCTGGAGTGTATCTAGCCCGGGGCAGTTCTTC | CAWSVSSPGQFF
TRBJ2-3 | . | 12 | TRBV29-1 | TRBD1 | TGCAGCGTTGAACAGGGGGCGGATACGCAGTATTTT | CSVEQGADTQYF
TRBJ2-3 | . | 13 | TRBV19 | . | TGTGCCAGTAGACGGACAACCACAGATACGCAGTATTTT | CASRRTTTDTQYF
TRBJ2-7 | . | 14 | TRBV27 | . | TGTGCCAGCAGTTTACGGCTCAGCGCCTACGAGCAGTACTTC | CASSLRLSAYEQYF
TRBJ2-3 | . | 16 | TRBV4-2 | TRBD1 | TGTGCCAGCAGCCAAGACCCCAGGGGGCGCACAGATACGCAGTATTTT | CASSQDPRGRTDTQYF
TRBJ1-4 | . | 16 | TRBV5-1 | . | TGCGCCAGCAGCCCGACCGACAGGCCCACTAATGAAAAACTGTTTTTT | CASSPTDRPTNEKLFF
TRBJ1-5 | . | 13 | TRBV18 | . | TGTGCCAGCTCCGGGGGGCACAATCAGCCCCAGCATTTT | CASSGGHNQPQHF
TRBJ1-4 | . | 14 | TRBV28 | . | TGTGCCAGCAGTTTAGGAAGGAGCGTTGAAAAACTGTTTTTT | CASSLGRSVEKLFF
TRBJ1-4 | . | 15 | TRBV4-1 | . | TGCGCCAGCAGCCTTTTCAGCCGGGGGAATGAAAAACTGTTTTTT | CASSLFSRGNEKLFF
TRBJ2-2 | few | 16 | TRBV27 | . | TGTGCCAGCAGTCCCTACAGGGTTGTGAACACCGGGGAGCTGTTTTTT | CASSPYRVVNTGELFF
TRBJ2-7 | . | 15 | TRBV3-1/TRBV3-2 | TRBD2 | TGTGCCAGCAGCCAAGGTACTAGCGGGAGGCGTGGGCAGTACTTC | CASSQGTSGRRGQYF
TRBJ2-4 | . | 15 | TRBV24-1 | . | TGTGCCACCAGTGACAATGATGCGTTCAAAAACATTCAGTACTTC | CATSDNDAFKNIQYF
TRBJ1-4 | . | 15 | TRBV28 | . | TGTGCCAGCAGGGTTGCTACAGGGCGATCCGAAAAACTGTTTTTT | CASRVATGRSEKLFF
TRBJ2-7 | . | 14 | TRBV3-1/TRBV3-2 | TRBD2 | TGTGCCAGCAGCTTCCTTGGCGGGAGGAACGAGCAGTACTTC | CASSFLGGRNEQYF
TRBJ2-1 | . | 13 | TRBV7-3 | . | TGTGCCAGCAGCCTCCAGGCCTACAATGAGCAGTTCTTC | CASSLQAYNEQFF
TRBJ1-1 | . | 13 | TRBV11-3 | . | TGTGCCAGCACCCAGGCAGTCTACACTGAAGCTTTCTTT | CASTQAVYTEAFF
TRBJ2-3 | . | 15 | TRBV7-9 | TRBD2 | TGTGCCAGCAGCTTGCAGGGAGGGAGCACAGATACGCAGTATTTT | CASSLQGGSTDTQYF
TRBJ1-1 | . | 15 | TRBV4-3 | TRBD1 | TGCGCCAGCAGCCTTGGGACAGGGGTTGACACTGAAGCTTTCTTT | CASSLGTGVDTEAFF
TRBJ2-1 | . | 15 | TRBV2 | . | TGTGCCAGCAGTGTGCGGGGCAGCTCCTACAATGAGCAGTTCTTC | CASSVRGSSYNEQFF
TRBJ2-7 | few | 15 | TRBV27 | TRBD2 | TGTGCCAGCCCTCTCCCGGGACTAGCGGGAGGAGAGCAGTACTTC | CASPLPGLAGGEQYF
TRBJ2-3 | . | 15 | TRBV11-1 | TRBD1 | TGTGCCAGCAGCCCGACAGGGGGACCCCCAGATACGCAGTATTTT | CASSPTGGPPDTQYF
TRBJ1-2 | . | 15 | TRBV4-1 | . | TGCGCCAGCAGTCCCAGGTACAGGGAGGGGTCTGGCTACACCTTC | CASSPRYREGSGYTF
TRBJ2-1 | few | 14 | TRBV18 | TRBD2 | TGTGCCAGCTCATCCGGGACTAGCGGCAATGAGCAGTTCTTC | CASSSGTSGNEQFF
TRBJ1-2 | . | 14 | TRBV23-1 | TRBD1 | TGCGCCAGCAGTCACCAGGACAGGGGATATGGCTACACCTTC | CASSHQDRGYGYTF
TRBJ2-7 | . | 15 | TRBV29-1 | TRBD2 | TGCAGCGTTCTCTTGGCTAGCGGGAGGAATTACGAGCAGTACTTC | CSVLLASGRNYEQYF
TRBJ1-3 | . | 16 | TRBV5-1 | . | TGCGCCAGCAGCTTTGGGGGCCAGCACTCTGGAAACACCATATATTTT | CASSFGGQHSGNTIYF
TRBJ1-1 | . | 18 | TRBV28 | . | TGTGCCAGCAGTTTAAAAGCGCGGCTGCACTTCCGAGGTACTGAAGCTTTCTTT | CASSLKARLHFRGTEAFF
TRBJ2-1 | . | 15 | TRBV6-5 | TRBD1 | TGTGCCAGCAGTTCCCGGCAGGGGGCCCGGAATGAGCAGTTCTTC | CASSSRQGARNEQFF
TRBJ1-5 | . | 14 | TRBV30 | TRBD1 | TGTGCCTGGAGTGTACGACAGGGGGATCAGCCCCAGCATTTT | CAWSVRQGDQPQHF
TRBJ1-5 | few | 15 | TRBV25-1 | . | TGTGCCAGCAGTGGAAGGGGGGGTGGGAATCAGCCCCAGCATTTT | CASSGRGGGNQPQHF
TRBJ2-3 | . | 12 | TRBV10-3 | . | TGTGCCATCAGTCGCGAGGCAGATACGCAGTATTTT | CAISREADTQYF